This TCR beta chain originates from a study of cytomegalovirus exposure and HLA in healthy donors. Notes on the study in general: Among the CMV-associated chains, three were confirmed in vitro as specific for CMV antigens. TCR beta chains numbering under 200 were designated cytomegalovirus-associated. Common viral pathogens (according to a later analysis) appeared linked to several of the most significant clusters.

A remark on this clone: As yet, its antigen is unknown.

CDR1 and CDR2 from the germline V gene are MNHNY and SVGAGI (reference sequence). This CDR3 spans 16 amino acids. Between the trimmed V and J ends, which lost 8 bases and 0 bases, there was a span of 16 bases. In the PCR, 60 Vbeta and 13 Jbeta primers were used. Libraries were prepared by immunoSEQ multiplex PCR; TCRdb keeps only in-frame clonotypes and omits some of them. The sample table sets out some 96,000 clones. The V call is TRBV6-6, the J call TRBJ1-4, with D hard to call. Sequencing used PBMCs. The clonotype was recovered from a woman in her twenties or thirties in good health and CMV-seronegative. The CDR3 spells CASGLNSRSTNEKLFF. CDR3 DNA: TGTGCCAGCGGGCTAAACTCTCGATCAACTAATGAAAAACTGTTTTTT.